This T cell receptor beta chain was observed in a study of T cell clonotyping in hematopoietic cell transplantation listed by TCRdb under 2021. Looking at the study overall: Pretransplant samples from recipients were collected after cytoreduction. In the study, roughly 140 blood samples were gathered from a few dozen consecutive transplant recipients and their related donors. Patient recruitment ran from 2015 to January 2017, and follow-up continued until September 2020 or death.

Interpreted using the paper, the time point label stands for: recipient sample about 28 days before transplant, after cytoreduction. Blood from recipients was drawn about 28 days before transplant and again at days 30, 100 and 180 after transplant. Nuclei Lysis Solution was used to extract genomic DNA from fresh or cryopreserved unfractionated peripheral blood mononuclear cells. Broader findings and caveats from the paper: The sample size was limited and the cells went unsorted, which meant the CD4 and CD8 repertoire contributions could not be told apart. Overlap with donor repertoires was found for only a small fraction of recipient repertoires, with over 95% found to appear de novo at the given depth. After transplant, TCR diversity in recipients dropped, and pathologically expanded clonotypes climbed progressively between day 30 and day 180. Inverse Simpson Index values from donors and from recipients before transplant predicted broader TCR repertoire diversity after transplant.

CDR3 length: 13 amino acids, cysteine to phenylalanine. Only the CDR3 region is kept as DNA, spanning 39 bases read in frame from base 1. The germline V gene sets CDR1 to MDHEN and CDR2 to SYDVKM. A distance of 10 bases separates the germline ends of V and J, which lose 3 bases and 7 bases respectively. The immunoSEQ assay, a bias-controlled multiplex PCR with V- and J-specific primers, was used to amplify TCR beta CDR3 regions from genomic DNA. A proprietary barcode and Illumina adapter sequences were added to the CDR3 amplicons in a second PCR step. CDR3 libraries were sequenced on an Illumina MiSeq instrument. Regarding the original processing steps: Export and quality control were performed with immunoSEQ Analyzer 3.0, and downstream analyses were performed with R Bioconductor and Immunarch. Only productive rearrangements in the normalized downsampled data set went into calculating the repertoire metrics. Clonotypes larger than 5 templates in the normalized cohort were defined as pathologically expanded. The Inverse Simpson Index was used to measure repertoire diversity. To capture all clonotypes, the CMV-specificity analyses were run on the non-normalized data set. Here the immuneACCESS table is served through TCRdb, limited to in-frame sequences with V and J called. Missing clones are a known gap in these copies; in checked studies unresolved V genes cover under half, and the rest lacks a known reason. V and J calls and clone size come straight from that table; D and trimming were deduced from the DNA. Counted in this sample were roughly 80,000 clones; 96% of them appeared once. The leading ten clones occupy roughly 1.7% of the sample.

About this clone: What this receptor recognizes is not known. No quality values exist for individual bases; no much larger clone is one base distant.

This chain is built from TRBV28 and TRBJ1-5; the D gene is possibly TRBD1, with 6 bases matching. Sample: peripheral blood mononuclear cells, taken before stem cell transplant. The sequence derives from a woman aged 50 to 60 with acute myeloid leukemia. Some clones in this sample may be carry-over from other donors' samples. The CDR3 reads CASSFRGGQPQHF. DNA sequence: TGTGCCAGCAGTTTCAGGGGAGGACAGCCCCAGCATTTT.